These 16 T cell receptor beta chains originate from one sample sequenced in a study of shared clonotypes between healthy human individuals. TCRdb's copy holds only in-frame clones and misses some; the assay was immunoSEQ multiplex PCR. The sample has 2 million to 2.5 million clones; 85% to 95% are singletons. Material: naive CD4+ T cells from PBMCs. Sample subset: CD45RA+ positively selected. The source is a man aged 18 to 35 in good health. Some clones in this sample may be carry-over from other donors' samples.

The CDR3 DNA follows: TGCGCCAGCAGCCCAATGACGGACAGCAATGAGCAGTTCTTC. Translated: CASSPMTDSNEQFF. The chain combines TRBV5-1 with TRBJ2-1, with D perhaps matching TRBD1 (6 bases). The CDR3 is made up of 14 amino acids. CDR1 and CDR2 from the germline V gene are SGHRS and YFSETQ. Trimming stripped 4 bases from V and 6 bases from J, with 14 bases between.

In its sample, this clone was seen once. The chain carries TRBV7-9 and TRBJ1-1; D possibly corresponds to TRBD1 (6 bases). V dropped 3 bases and J dropped 1 base, with 9 bases sitting between them. The CDR3 spans 14 residues. Germline CDR1 reads SEHNR; CDR2 reads FQNEAQ (reference sequence). The CDR3 reads CASSFSQGNTEAFF. The CDR3 bases are TGTGCCAGCAGCTTTTCACAGGGGAACACTGAAGCTTTCTTT.

The V and J genes are TRBV7-8 and TRBJ2-2, with D perhaps matching TRBD1 (6 bases). Trimming cost V 2 bases and J 2 bases, with 18 bases left between them. Germline assignment: CDR1 SGHVS and CDR2 FQNEAQ. This CDR3 is 18 amino acids long. Here the CDR3 DNA reads TGTGCCAGCAGCTTACTGTCGGTGCAGGGGCTAAACACCGGGGAGCTGTTTTTT. Translated, it gives CASSLLSVQGLNTGELFF.

The V and J genes are TRBV7-2 and TRBJ2-5; 7 positions agree with TRBD2. CDR3 size: 15 residues. The ends lost 1 base at V and 5 bases at J; junction bases unmatched: 7. Per germline, CDR1 SGHTA and CDR2 FQGNSA. CDR3 sequence reads: CASSLVGRAWETQYF. CDR3 DNA sequence: TGTGCCAGCAGCTTAGTTGGGAGGGCCTGGGAGACCCAGTACTTC.

This chain links TRBV25-1 with TRBJ2-1; 12 bases are shared with TRBD2. The CDR3 sequence is 16 residues long. The junction had 6 bases not matched to a gene; V was cut back by 0 bases and J by 9 bases. From germline, CDR1 is MGHDK and CDR2 SYGVNS. This chain's CDR3 is CASSEYWASGRGEQFF. In DNA, the CDR3 is TGTGCCAGCAGTGAATACTGGGCTAGCGGGAGGGGTGAGCAGTTCTTC. Full variable domain (remainder filled in from reference TRBV25-1 and TRBJ2-1): EADIYQTPRYLVIGTGKKITLECSQTMGHDKMYWYQQDPGMELHLIHYSYGVNSTEKGDLSSESTVSRIRTEHFPLTLESARPSHTSQYLCASSEYWASGRGEQFFGPGTRLTVL.

V usage is TRBV5-4 and J usage is TRBJ1-1; D may be TRBD1 (5 bases). The germline gives CDR1 SGHNT, CDR2 YYREEE (reference sequence). Trimming cost V 0 bases and J 4 bases, with 19 bases left between them. The CDR3 is 17 amino acids. CDR3 sequence reads: CASSLAQQSPGGTEAFF. The CDR3 DNA follows: TGTGCCAGCAGCTTGGCCCAACAGAGCCCGGGGGGCACTGAAGCTTTCTTT. Using reference TRBV5-4 and TRBJ1-1 for the parts outside the CDR3, the full variable domain is ETGVTQSPTHLIKTRGQQVTLRCSSQSGHNTVSWYQQALGQGPQFIFQYYREEENGRGNFPPRFSGLQFPNYSSELNVNALELDDSALYLCASSLAQQSPGGTEAFFGQGTRLTVV.

This rearrangement joins TRBV6-1 to TRBJ2-1; D ambiguous. The V and J ends lost 1 base and 12 bases respectively, with 13 bases between them. CDR3 size: 13 residues. The germline V gene has CDR1 MNHNS and CDR2 SASEGT. The DNA of the CDR3 is TGTGCCAGCAGTGAAGGTCGTTACTTTGGGCAGTTCTTC. It yields the protein CASSEGRYFGQFF.

The chain uses TRBV5-5 and TRBJ2-7; TRBD2 agrees at 10 bases. The germline CDR1 and CDR2 sequences are SGHKS and YYEKEE (reference sequence). Trimming cost V 4 bases and J 0 bases; bases outside gene matches: 10. CDR3 length: 17 amino acids. Written as DNA, the CDR3 is TGTGCCAGCAGCCCCCGGCTAGCGGGAGTTTCCTCCTACGAGCAGTACTTC. This translates into CASSPRLAGVSSYEQYF.

The rearrangement uses TRBV5-5 and TRBJ2-5, with 12 bases identical to TRBD2. The CDR3 consists of 16 residues. Unmatched junction bases numbered 6, after V lost 3 bases and J lost 3 bases. CDR1 SGHKS and CDR2 YYEKEE come from the germline V gene (reference sequence). Here the CDR3 reads CASSSGWTSGKETQYF. The CDR3 DNA reads TGTGCCAGCAGCTCTGGCTGGACTAGCGGGAAAGAGACCCAGTACTTC. The full variable domain, with the rest looked up from reference TRBV5-5 and TRBJ2-5, is DAGVTQSPTHLIKTRGQQVTLRCSPISGHKSVSWYQQVLGQGPQFIFQYYEKEERGRGNFPDRFSARQFPNYSSELNVNALLLGDSALYLCASSSGWTSGKETQYFGPGTRLLVL.

This rearrangement joins TRBV5-4 to TRBJ2-7; 9 bases fit TRBD1. V lost 2 bases and J lost 1; bases outside the gene matches: 4. Germline lookup yields CDR1 SGHNT and CDR2 YYREEE (reference sequence). CDR3 size: 15 residues. The CDR3 loop reads CASSLGTGSSYEQYF. For the CDR3, the DNA is TGTGCCAGCAGCTTAGGGACAGGGAGTTCCTACGAGCAGTACTTC.

This clone was seen once. V gene TRBV28 combines with J gene TRBJ2-3; no definite D call. Germline CDR1 reads MDHEN; CDR2 reads SYDVKM. This CDR3 is 16 amino acids long. Trimming cost V 5 bases and J 0 bases, with 15 bases left between them. In DNA form, the CDR3 reads TGTGCCAGCAGTCGAAAGGCCCTAGTTAGCACAGATACGCAGTATTTT. The encoded protein is CASSRKALVSTDTQYF.

The J gene is TRBJ2-7, the V gene TRBV4-3, with TRBD1 matching 10 bases. CDR3 length: 15 amino acids. The V segment lost 2 bases and the J segment 2 bases; nucleotides outside the gene matches: 3. Germline V gene data show CDR1 as LGHNA and CDR2 as YSLEER. CDR3: CASSQRDRGTYEQYF. Here the CDR3 DNA reads TGCGCCAGCAGCCAACGGGACAGGGGAACCTACGAGCAGTACTTC.

DNA of the CDR3: TGTGCCTTCCTCGGGACGCCGAACACCGGGGAGCTGTTTTTT. Its translation is CAFLGTPNTGELFF. The J gene is TRBJ2-2, the V gene TRBV7-9; D may correspond to TRBD1 or TRBD2 (5 bases each). The CDR3 is made up of 14 amino acids. In germline, CDR1 is SEHNR, CDR2 FQNEAQ (reference sequence). V lost 11 bases to trimming and J lost 0 bases, with 13 bases between them. The full variable domain, with the rest looked up from reference TRBV7-9 and TRBJ2-2, is DTGVSQNPRHKITKRGQNVTFRCDPISEHNRLYWYRQTLGQGPEFLTYFQNEAQLEKSRLLSDRFSAERPKGSFSTLEIQRTEQGDSAMYLCAFLGTPNTGELFFGEGSRLTVL.

CDR3 residues: CASSSRDGGSYEQYF. The CDR3 DNA sequence: TGTGCCAGCAGTTCCCGGGACGGAGGATCCTACGAGCAGTACTTC. The chain is built from TRBV27 and TRBJ2-7, with D perhaps being TRBD1 or TRBD2 (5 bases each). The V and J ends lost 4 bases and 1 base respectively, with 14 bases between them. The length of the CDR3 is 15 residues. Germline lookup yields CDR1 MNHEY and CDR2 SMNVEV (reference sequence).

The rearrangement links TRBV7-3 to TRBJ2-3; D unclear. Germline-derived CDR1 and CDR2 are SGHTA and FQGTGA. The CDR3 totals 16 residues. V was trimmed by 5 bases and J by 1 base, leaving 16 bases between them. CDR3 sequence: CASSERAQRRTDTQYF. The CDR3 DNA sequence: TGTGCCAGCAGCGAAAGGGCCCAGAGGCGCACAGATACGCAGTATTTT.

The genes are TRBV6-7 and TRBJ2-4; 12 nucleotides align to TRBD2. TRBV6-7 belongs to the ORF category, with a function that is uncertain. Unmatched junction bases numbered 14, after V lost 0 bases and J lost 2 bases. This CDR3 has 21 residues. The CDR3 loop is CASSYSMQRLAGDWSKNIQYF. In nucleotides, the CDR3 is TGTGCCAGCAGTTACTCGATGCAAAGACTAGCGGGAGACTGGTCCAAAAACATTCAGTACTTC.